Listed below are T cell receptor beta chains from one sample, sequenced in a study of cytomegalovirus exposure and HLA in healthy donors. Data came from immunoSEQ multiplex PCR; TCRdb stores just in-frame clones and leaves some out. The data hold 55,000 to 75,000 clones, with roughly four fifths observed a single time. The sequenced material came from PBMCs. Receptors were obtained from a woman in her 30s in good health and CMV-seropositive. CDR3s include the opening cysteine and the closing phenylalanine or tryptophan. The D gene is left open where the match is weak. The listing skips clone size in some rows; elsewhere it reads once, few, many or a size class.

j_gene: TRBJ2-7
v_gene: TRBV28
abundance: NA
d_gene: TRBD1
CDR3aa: CASRGTGTYEQYF
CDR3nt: TGTGCCAGCAGAGGGACAGGAACCTACGAGCAGTACTTC

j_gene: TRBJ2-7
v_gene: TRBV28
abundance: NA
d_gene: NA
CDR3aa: CASLDIQYYEQYF
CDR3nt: TGTGCCAGCCTCGACATTCAATATTACGAGCAGTACTTC

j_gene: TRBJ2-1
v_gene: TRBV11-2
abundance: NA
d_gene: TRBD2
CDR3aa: CASSLKPPTSGGGNEQFF
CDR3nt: TGTGCCAGCAGCTTAAAACCCCCAACTAGCGGGGGTGGAAATGAGCAGTTCTTC

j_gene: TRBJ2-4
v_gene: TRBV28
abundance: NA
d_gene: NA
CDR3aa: CASSSRQVEIQYF
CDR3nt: TGTGCCAGCAGTTCTAGACAGGTAGAGATTCAGTACTTC

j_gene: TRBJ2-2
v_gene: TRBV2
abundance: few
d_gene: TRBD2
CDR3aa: CASGLAGNTGELFF
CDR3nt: TGTGCCAGCGGACTAGCGGGTAACACCGGGGAGCTGTTTTTT

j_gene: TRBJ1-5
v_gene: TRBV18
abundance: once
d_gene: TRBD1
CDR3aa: CASSPLGQGSQPQHF
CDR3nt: TGTGCCAGCTCACCCCTCGGACAGGGTAGTCAGCCCCAGCATTTT

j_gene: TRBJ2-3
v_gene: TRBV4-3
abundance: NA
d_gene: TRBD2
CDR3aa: CASSQGVGSGSEADTQYF
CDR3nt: TGCGCCAGCAGCCAAGGGGTAGGGAGCGGGAGCGAAGCAGATACGCAGTATTTT

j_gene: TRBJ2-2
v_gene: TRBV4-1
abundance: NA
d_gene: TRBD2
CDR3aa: CASSQEGLAGDTGELFF
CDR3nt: TGCGCCAGCAGCCAAGAGGGGCTAGCGGGAGACACCGGGGAGCTGTTTTTT

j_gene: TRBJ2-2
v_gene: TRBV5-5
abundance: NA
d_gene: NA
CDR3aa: CASSNLQGPGELFF
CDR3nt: TGTGCCAGCAGCAACCTACAGGGCCCCGGGGAGCTGTTTTTT

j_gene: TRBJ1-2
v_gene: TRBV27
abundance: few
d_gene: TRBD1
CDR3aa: CASSRPTQGGYYGYTF
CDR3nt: TGTGCCAGCAGCAGGCCGACTCAGGGGGGATACTATGGCTACACCTTC

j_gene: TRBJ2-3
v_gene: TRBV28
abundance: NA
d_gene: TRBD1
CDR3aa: CASSPDRVSTDTQYF
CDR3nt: TGTGCCAGCAGCCCTGACAGGGTCTCCACAGATACGCAGTATTTT

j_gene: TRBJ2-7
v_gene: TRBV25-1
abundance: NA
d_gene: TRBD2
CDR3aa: CASSDRTSGGPAAYEQYF
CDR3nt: TGTGCCAGCAGTGACCGGACTAGCGGGGGACCCGCCGCCTACGAGCAGTACTTC

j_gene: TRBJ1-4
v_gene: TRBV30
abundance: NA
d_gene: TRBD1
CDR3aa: CAWSRTGATNEKLFF
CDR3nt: TGTGCCTGGAGTAGAACAGGGGCAACTAATGAAAAACTGTTTTTT

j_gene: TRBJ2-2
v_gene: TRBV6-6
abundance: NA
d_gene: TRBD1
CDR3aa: CASSQGARGELFF
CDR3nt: TGTGCCAGCAGTCAGGGGGCTCGCGGGGAGCTGTTTTTT

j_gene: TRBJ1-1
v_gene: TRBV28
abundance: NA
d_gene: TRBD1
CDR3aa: CASSSTGVAATEAFF
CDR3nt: TGTGCCAGCAGTTCCACAGGGGTCGCGGCCACTGAAGCTTTCTTT

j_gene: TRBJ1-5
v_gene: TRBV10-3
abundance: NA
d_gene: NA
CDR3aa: CAISDSLDTGLSNQPQHF
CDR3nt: TGTGCCATCAGTGATTCTCTCGATACGGGACTTAGCAATCAGCCCCAGCATTTT

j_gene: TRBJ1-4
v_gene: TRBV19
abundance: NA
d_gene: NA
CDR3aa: CASRTDRDNEKLFF
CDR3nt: TGTGCCAGTAGGACCGACAGAGATAATGAAAAACTGTTTTTT

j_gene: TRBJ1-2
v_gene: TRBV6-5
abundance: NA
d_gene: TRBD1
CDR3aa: CASRPTGGRSYGYTF
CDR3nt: TGTGCCAGCAGACCTACAGGGGGACGTTCCTATGGCTACACCTTC

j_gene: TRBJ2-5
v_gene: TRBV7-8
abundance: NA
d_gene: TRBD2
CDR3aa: CASSPSSGGEETQYF
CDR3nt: TGTGCCAGCAGTCCATCTAGCGGGGGGGAGGAGACCCAGTACTTC

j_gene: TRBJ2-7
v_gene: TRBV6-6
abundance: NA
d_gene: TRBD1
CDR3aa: CASRTRDRGIYEQYF
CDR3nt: TGTGCCAGCAGGACCCGGGACAGGGGAATTTACGAGCAGTACTTC

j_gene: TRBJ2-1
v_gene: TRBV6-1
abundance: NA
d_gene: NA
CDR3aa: CASSGSRKGVDEQFF
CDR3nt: TGTGCCAGCAGTGGGTCTAGGAAGGGGGTCGATGAGCAGTTCTTC

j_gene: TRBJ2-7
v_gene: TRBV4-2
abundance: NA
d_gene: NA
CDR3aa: CASSQEGVGSYEQYF
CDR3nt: TGTGCCAGCAGCCAAGAGGGAGTGGGGTCCTACGAGCAGTACTTC

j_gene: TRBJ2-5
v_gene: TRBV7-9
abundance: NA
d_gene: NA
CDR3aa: CASSSGLAGETQYF
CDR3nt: TGTGCCAGCAGCTCCGGACTCGCCGGAGAGACCCAGTACTTC

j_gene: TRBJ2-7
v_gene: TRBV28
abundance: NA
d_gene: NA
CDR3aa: CASSLKPGDIGYEQYF
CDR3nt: TGTGCCAGCAGTTTAAAGCCGGGAGACATCGGCTACGAGCAGTACTTC

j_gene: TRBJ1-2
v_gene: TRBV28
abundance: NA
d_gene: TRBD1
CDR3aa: CASSVLTGGDYGYTF
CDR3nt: TGTGCCAGCAGTGTATTGACAGGGGGGGACTATGGCTACACCTTC

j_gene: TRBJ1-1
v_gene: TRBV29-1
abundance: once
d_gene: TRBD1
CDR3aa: CSGRQGQGNTEAFF
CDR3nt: TGCAGCGGCCGACAGGGCCAGGGAAACACTGAAGCTTTCTTT

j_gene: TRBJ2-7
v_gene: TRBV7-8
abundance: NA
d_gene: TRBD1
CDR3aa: CASSLSGGVNEQYF
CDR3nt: TGTGCCAGCAGCTTATCAGGGGGCGTCAACGAGCAGTACTTC

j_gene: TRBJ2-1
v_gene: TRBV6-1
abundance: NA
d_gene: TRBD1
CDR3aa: CASSTGTGVGNEQFF
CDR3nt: TGTGCCAGCAGCACCGGGACAGGGGTCGGCAATGAGCAGTTCTTC

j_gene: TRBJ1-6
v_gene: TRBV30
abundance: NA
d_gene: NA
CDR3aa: CAWAPSNNSPLHF
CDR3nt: TGTGCCTGGGCCCCCTCTAATAATTCACCCCTCCACTTT

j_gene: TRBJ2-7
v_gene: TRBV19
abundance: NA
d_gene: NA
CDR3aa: CARPDFSYEQYF
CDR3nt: TGTGCCAGGCCGGACTTCTCCTACGAGCAGTACTTC

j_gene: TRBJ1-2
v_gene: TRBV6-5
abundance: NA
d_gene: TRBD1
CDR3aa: CASSPEDRVYGYTF
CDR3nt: TGTGCCAGCAGTCCCGAGGACAGGGTCTATGGCTACACCTTC

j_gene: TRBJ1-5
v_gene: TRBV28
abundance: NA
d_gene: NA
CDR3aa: CASSLDSFNQPQHF
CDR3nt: TGTGCCAGCAGCCTAGACAGTTTCAATCAGCCCCAGCATTTT

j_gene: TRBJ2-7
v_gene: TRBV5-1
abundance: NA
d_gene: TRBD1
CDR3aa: CASSLDRGPYEQYF
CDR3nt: TGCGCCAGCAGCTTGGACAGGGGGCCGTACGAGCAGTACTTC

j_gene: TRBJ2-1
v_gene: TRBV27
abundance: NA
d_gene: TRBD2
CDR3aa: CASSPSAGDLIGEQFF
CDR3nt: TGTGCCAGCAGTCCCTCAGCGGGAGACCTTATCGGTGAGCAGTTCTTC

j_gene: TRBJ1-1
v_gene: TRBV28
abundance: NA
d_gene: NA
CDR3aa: CASSDGRRDTEAFF
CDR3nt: TGTGCCAGCAGCGACGGTCGGAGAGACACTGAAGCTTTCTTT

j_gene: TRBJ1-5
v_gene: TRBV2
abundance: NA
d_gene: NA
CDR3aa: CASSEATTGPYSNQPQHF
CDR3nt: TGTGCCAGCAGTGAAGCGACGACAGGTCCATATAGCAATCAGCCCCAGCATTTT

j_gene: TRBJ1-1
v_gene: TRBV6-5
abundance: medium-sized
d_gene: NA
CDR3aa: CASSYAGKNTEAFF
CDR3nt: TGTGCCAGCAGTTACGCAGGGAAGAACACTGAAGCTTTCTTT

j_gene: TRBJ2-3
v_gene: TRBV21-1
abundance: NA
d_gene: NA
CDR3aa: CASSPRMGDHPSNTQYF
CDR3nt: TGTGCCAGCAGCCCAAGGATGGGAGACCACCCCTCGAATACGCAGTATTTT

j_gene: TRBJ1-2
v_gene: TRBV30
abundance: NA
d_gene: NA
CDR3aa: CAWSPQIANYGYTF
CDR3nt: TGTGCCTGGAGTCCACAGATAGCTAACTATGGCTACACCTTC